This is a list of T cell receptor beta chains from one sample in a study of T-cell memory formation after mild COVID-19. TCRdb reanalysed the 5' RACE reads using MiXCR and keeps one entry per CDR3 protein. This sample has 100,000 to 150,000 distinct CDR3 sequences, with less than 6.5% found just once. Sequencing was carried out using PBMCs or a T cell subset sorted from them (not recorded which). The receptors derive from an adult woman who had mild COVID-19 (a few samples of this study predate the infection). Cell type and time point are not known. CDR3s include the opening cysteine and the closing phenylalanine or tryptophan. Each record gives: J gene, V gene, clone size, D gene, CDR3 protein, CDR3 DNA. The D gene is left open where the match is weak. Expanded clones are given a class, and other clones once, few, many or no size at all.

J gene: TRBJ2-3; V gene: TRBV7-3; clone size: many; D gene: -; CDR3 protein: CASSSSSADTQYF; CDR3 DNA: TGTGCCAGCAGCTCTAGCAGCGCAGATACGCAGTATTTT
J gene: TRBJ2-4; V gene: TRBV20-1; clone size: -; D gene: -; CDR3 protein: CSASDSLAKNIQYF; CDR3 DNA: TGCAGTGCTAGTGACTCCCTAGCCAAAAACATTCAGTACTTC
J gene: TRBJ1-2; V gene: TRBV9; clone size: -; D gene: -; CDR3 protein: CASSVEFGHGYTF; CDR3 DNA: TGTGCCAGCAGCGTAGAATTCGGGCATGGCTACACCTTC
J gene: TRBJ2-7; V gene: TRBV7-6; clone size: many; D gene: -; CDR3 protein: CASSFPGTPTEQYF; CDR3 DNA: TGTGCCAGCAGCTTCCCCGGGACCCCGACCGAGCAGTACTTC
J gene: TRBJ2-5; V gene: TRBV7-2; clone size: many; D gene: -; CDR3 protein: CASSSYSLQETQYF; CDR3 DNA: TGTGCCAGCAGCTCGTACAGCCTCCAAGAGACCCAGTACTTC
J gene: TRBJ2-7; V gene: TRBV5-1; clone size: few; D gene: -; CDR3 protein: CASSYPNGAGEQYF; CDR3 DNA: TGCGCCAGCAGCTACCCGAATGGGGCAGGCGAGCAGTACTTC
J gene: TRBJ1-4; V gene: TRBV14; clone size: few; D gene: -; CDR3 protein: CASSQEGHTSEKLFF; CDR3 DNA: TGTGCCAGCAGCCAAGAAGGCCATACGAGTGAAAAACTGTTTTTT
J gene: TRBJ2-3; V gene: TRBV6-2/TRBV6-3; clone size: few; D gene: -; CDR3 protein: CASNAADTQYF; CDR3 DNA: TGTGCCAGCAACGCAGCCGATACGCAGTATTTT
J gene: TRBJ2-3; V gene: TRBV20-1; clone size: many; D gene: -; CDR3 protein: CSALRQDTQYF; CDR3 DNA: TGCAGTGCTCTCAGGCAGGATACGCAGTATTTT
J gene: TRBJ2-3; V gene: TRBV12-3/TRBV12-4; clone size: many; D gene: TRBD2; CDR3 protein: CASRIAGGTDTQYF; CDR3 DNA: TGTGCCAGCAGAATAGCGGGGGGTACAGATACGCAGTATTTT
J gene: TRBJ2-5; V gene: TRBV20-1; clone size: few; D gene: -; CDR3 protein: CSARPYRIQETQYF; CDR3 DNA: TGCAGTGCTAGGCCCTACAGGATTCAAGAGACCCAGTACTTC
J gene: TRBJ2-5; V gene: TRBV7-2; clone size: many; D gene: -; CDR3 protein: CASSLGRSQETQYF; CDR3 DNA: TGTGCCAGCAGCTTGGGACGGTCCCAAGAGACCCAGTACTTC